This record covers a single T cell receptor beta chain. The antigen is not known. CDR3 length: 11 residues. Germline V gives CDR1 SNHLY, CDR2 FYNNEI. This entry comes from a study of tumor-infiltrating lymphocytes in primary liver carcinoma. The overall study: T1-T3 N0M0 was the stage of the tumors, which were 4.2 to 10 cm across.

The source material, about 18-31 mg of unsorted bulk tissue, was used to co-extract RNA and DNA. Every patient had chronic HBV infection and was treatment-naive. Constant-region priming of around 500 ng total RNA yielded TCR beta cDNA. Three nested multiplex PCR rounds, a slightly modified ARM-PCR, produced the libraries for TCR beta. A C-beta reverse primer was combined with TRBV1-TRBV30 forward primers in the first two PCR rounds, and each round had about 10 cycles. TCRdb re-analysed the multiplex PCR reads in MiXCR, keeping a single row per CDR3 protein. The profile shows tens of thousands of distinct CDR3 sequences, roughly 74% of them singletons. Study-wide points: There were only about 7.5-24% of top clones found in all five tumor regions.

The rearrangement uses TRBV2 and TRBJ2-3; D is unresolved. The origin of this receptor is a man aged 35 to 55 with primary liver carcinoma and hepatitis B virus infection. Sample: liver tumor tissue from sampling region 4. The subset: tumor region T4, right-lateral pole. CDR3 residues: CACSLDDTQYF. CDR3 nucleotide sequence: TGTGCATGCAGTCTCGATGATACGCAGTATTTT.